The entry below gives a single T cell receptor beta chain sequence along with its context. The sample belongs to a study of regulatory T cells in long-lasting Graves disease. Library construction for TCR beta used iRepertoire HTBI primers and Arm-PCR of CDR3 regions. One entry per CDR3 protein results from TCRdb running MiXCR on the multiplex PCR reads. The top ten hold less than 9% of the sample, which has about 470,000 distinct CDR3 sequences, around 20% seen once. Unmatched junction bases numbered 5, after V lost 3 bases and J lost 4 bases. The CDR3 is made up of 16 amino acids. The germline gives CDR1 SGHVS, CDR2 FQNEAQ. Time point meaning: persistent/refractory GD, antithyroid drugs over 5 years with positive TRAb. PBMC-extracted RNA yielded the TCR library.

This sequence joins TRBV7-8 and TRBJ2-1; 11 bases fit TRBD2. The material sequenced was peripheral blood mononuclear cells (PBMCs), taken when the disease was refractory, from a patient treated with antithyroid drugs. This sequence originates from a female donor with Graves disease. The CDR3 region has the DNA TGTGCCAGCAGCTTTAGCGGGAGGGCGAGATACAATGAGCAGTTCTTC. It is translated as CASSFSGRARYNEQFF.